This is a list of T cell receptor beta chains from one sample in a study of beta chain features in type 1 diabetes. TCRdb's table, derived via immunoSEQ multiplex PCR, lists solely in-frame clones and lacks some. This sample carries 330,000 or so clones, approximately 14% of them seen once, and the ten largest clones take more than 6.5%. The sample consisted of central memory CD4+ T cells from blood. The receptors stem from a man aged 25-40 years in good health. Both conserved end residues are part of each CDR3. The order of the fields is clone size, V gene, D gene, J gene, CDR3 DNA, CDR3 protein. A D gene is named only where the DNA matches it firmly. Some rows mark clone size as missing; the rest say once, few, many or name a class of expanded clone.

-	TRBV7-9	-	TRBJ1-5	TGTGCCAGCAGCGTGACTAGCAATCAGCCCCAGCATTTT	CASSVTSNQPQHF
-	TRBV5-1	TRBD2	TRBJ2-3	TGCGCCAGCAGCTTGGAAGCGGGGGTTCCAGGTACGCAGTATTTT	CASSLEAGVPGTQYF
-	TRBV7-3	-	TRBJ2-1	TGTGCCAGCAGCAGGGGGGAGATGGTCTACAATGAGCAGTTCTTC	CASSRGEMVYNEQFF
-	TRBV6-1	TRBD1	TRBJ2-7	TGTGCCAGCAGTGAAGCCGGGACAGGGGCCTACGAGCAGTACTTC	CASSEAGTGAYEQYF
few	TRBV7-9	-	TRBJ2-3	TGTGCCAGCAGCTTAGGAGCAGGGGGCACAGATACGCAGTATTTT	CASSLGAGGTDTQYF
few	TRBV5-6	-	TRBJ1-2	TGTGCCAGCAGCCCTGACAGAGTTTATGGCTACACCTTC	CASSPDRVYGYTF
few	TRBV6-6	-	TRBJ2-4	TGTGCCAGCAGTTATGGGGGTGGGGTAGCCAAAAACATTCAGTACTTC	CASSYGGGVAKNIQYF
few	TRBV15	-	TRBJ1-6	TGTGCCACCAGCAAGCCGCCAACAGGGATGTCACCCCTCCACTTT	CATSKPPTGMSPLHF
-	TRBV15	-	TRBJ1-2	TGTGCCACCAGCAGACCGGGACAAGAACTTCTCGGCTATGGCTACACCTTC	CATSRPGQELLGYGYTF
many	TRBV7-3	-	TRBJ2-2	TGTGCCAGCAGCTCCAAACCGGGACTTAACACCGGGGAGCTGTTTTTT	CASSSKPGLNTGELFF
few	TRBV27	TRBD1	TRBJ1-2	TGTGCCAGCAGTTTAGACAGGGTTGGCTACACCTTC	CASSLDRVGYTF
many	TRBV7-2	-	TRBJ1-2	TGTGCCAGCAGCCAACCCCAGGGAACTAACTATGGCTACACCTTC	CASSQPQGTNYGYTF
many	TRBV6-5	TRBD1	TRBJ2-7	TGTGCCAGCAGTAGGACAGGGTCTACCTACGAGCAGTACTTC	CASSRTGSTYEQYF
-	TRBV6-6	-	TRBJ1-2	TGTGCCAGCAGTGATGCGGGGGGAAAGAATGGCTACACCTTC	CASSDAGGKNGYTF
-	TRBV4-3	-	TRBJ1-4	TGCGCCAGCAGCCAAGCTATCGGGGCACAGAATGAAAAACTGTTTTTT	CASSQAIGAQNEKLFF
few	TRBV11-2	-	TRBJ2-1	TGTGCCAGCAGTACGGGCGCCAGCTCCTACAATGAGCAGTTCTTC	CASSTGASSYNEQFF
few	TRBV10-3	-	TRBJ1-1	TGTGCCATCAGTGACGGTGAGTTTGGGACCACTGAAGCTTTCTTT	CAISDGEFGTTEAFF
-	TRBV4-3	-	TRBJ2-1	TGCGCCAGCAGCCAAGCGGACGGACACAATGAGCAGTTCTTC	CASSQADGHNEQFF
-	TRBV19	-	TRBJ1-3	TGTGCCAGTAGCCCCCGGCATACATCTGGAAACACCATATATTTT	CASSPRHTSGNTIYF
few	TRBV15	TRBD2	TRBJ2-5	TGTGCCACCAGCAGAGATAGCGGGGGGCGAGAGACCCAGTACTTC	CATSRDSGGRETQYF
few	TRBV18	-	TRBJ1-2	TGTGCCAGCTCACCTATACCGGACAGCTATGGCTACACCTTC	CASSPIPDSYGYTF
-	TRBV10-2	-	TRBJ1-2	TGCGCCAGCAGTGAGTCGGCGGGCCCATATGGCTACACCTTC	CASSESAGPYGYTF
few	TRBV5-1	-	TRBJ2-7	TGCGCCAGCAGCCGTCTCTCAGGGGATAACGAGCAGTACTTC	CASSRLSGDNEQYF
many	TRBV2	-	TRBJ2-3	TGTGCCAGCAACCCGATCGGCACAGATACGCAGTATTTT	CASNPIGTDTQYF
many	TRBV10-3	TRBD1	TRBJ2-5	TGTGCCATCAGTGGGCAATTGACAGGGGGGCAAGAGACCCAGTACTTC	CAISGQLTGGQETQYF
-	TRBV7-3	-	TRBJ1-2	TGTGCCAGCAGCTTATCTGGGACACCTTATGGCTACACCTTC	CASSLSGTPYGYTF
many	TRBV14	-	TRBJ2-2	TGTGCCAGCAGCCAAGATAGGGCGGGGGAGCTGTTTTTT	CASSQDRAGELFF
few	TRBV12-5	TRBD2	TRBJ2-4	TGTGCTAGTGGTCGGTCCGCGGGGGGGCAAAGAAACATTCAGTACTTC	CASGRSAGGQRNIQYF
few	TRBV7-9	TRBD2	TRBJ2-7	TGTGCCAGCAGCTTTAGCGGGGGGCGGGAGCAGTACTTC	CASSFSGGREQYF
many	TRBV11-2	TRBD2	TRBJ2-3	TGTGCCAGCAGCCCCACCCCGGGGGGGCGGGGAGATACGCAGTATTTT	CASSPTPGGRGDTQYF
-	TRBV27	TRBD2	TRBJ2-5	TGTGCCAGCAGGCTAGCGGGGGGGCCCTCCGAGACCCAGTACTTC	CASRLAGGPSETQYF
few	TRBV5-1	TRBD1	TRBJ2-1	TGCGCCAGCAGCTTAACCGGGACAGGGGCATTGGATGAGCAGTTCTTC	CASSLTGTGALDEQFF
many	TRBV10-3	-	TRBJ1-2	TGTGCCATCAGTGGGCAGGGCCCCGGCTACACCTTC	CAISGQGPGYTF
few	TRBV6-6	-	TRBJ2-7	TGTGCCAGCAGTCTAGACAATAATCTCTACGAGCAGTACTTC	CASSLDNNLYEQYF
few	TRBV11-3	TRBD2	TRBJ2-1	TGTGCCAGCAGCTTAAAAGCGGGATGGGGTGAGCAGTTCTTC	CASSLKAGWGEQFF
-	TRBV30	-	TRBJ1-4	TGTGCCTGGAGCCTGCCGGGACACCAAAATGAAAAACTGTTTTTT	CAWSLPGHQNEKLFF
few	TRBV2	-	TRBJ1-3	TGTGCCAGCAGTGAGGGGACTCCTGGAAACACCATATATTTT	CASSEGTPGNTIYF
few	TRBV7-2	TRBD1	TRBJ2-7	TGTGCCACCGAACAAGGACAGGGGACCTACGAGCAGTACTTC	CATEQGQGTYEQYF
-	TRBV9	-	TRBJ2-2	TGTGCCAGCAGCGTCCAGGGACTCACCGGGGAGCTGTTTTTT	CASSVQGLTGELFF
-	TRBV9	TRBD2	TRBJ2-7	TGTGCCAGCAGCGTATCCGCTAGCGGGAACTACGAGCAGTACTTC	CASSVSASGNYEQYF
many	TRBV6-5	-	TRBJ2-6	TGTGCCAGCAGCCGGGGTACAGGGGCCAACGTCCTGACTTTC	CASSRGTGANVLTF
few	TRBV5-4	TRBD2	TRBJ2-5	TGTGCCAGCAGCATCCTAGCGGGGAGAGAGACCCAGTACTTC	CASSILAGRETQYF
-	TRBV5-1	TRBD2	TRBJ2-7	TGCGCCAGCAGCTTGGACCCGGGGGGAGCCTACGAGCAGTACTTC	CASSLDPGGAYEQYF
-	TRBV5-4	-	TRBJ1-5	TGTGCCAGCGGATTCCAGGGGAGAATCGTTAATCAGCCCCAGCATTTT	CASGFQGRIVNQPQHF
once	TRBV6-5	TRBD2	TRBJ2-1	TGTGCCAGCAGTTACCACGGACTAGCGGGGAATGAGCAGTTCTTC	CASSYHGLAGNEQFF
-	TRBV6-1	-	TRBJ2-7	TGTGCCAGCAGTGAAAGACAGGGAGGGCTTGACGAGCAGTACTTC	CASSERQGGLDEQYF
few	TRBV7-2	-	TRBJ2-3	TGTGCCAGCAGGACCGGATCTGCTTACGATACGCAGTATTTT	CASRTGSAYDTQYF
few	TRBV7-2	-	TRBJ2-5	TGTGCCAGCAGCGAGACCGGGACGACGGTGGAGACCCAGTACTTC	CASSETGTTVETQYF
many	TRBV11-3	-	TRBJ2-1	TGTGCCAGCACAATGTCCCAGGGGTCCAATGAGCAGTTCTTC	CASTMSQGSNEQFF
few	TRBV30	TRBD2	TRBJ2-1	TGTGCCTGGAGTAGCGCTAGCGGACACAATGAGCAGTTCTTC	CAWSSASGHNEQFF
-	TRBV4-2	-	TRBJ1-1	TGTGCCAGCAGCCAAGATCGAGGGGTGAACACTGAAGCTTTCTTT	CASSQDRGVNTEAFF
few	TRBV7-7	-	TRBJ2-1	TGTGCTAGCAGCTTGGGGGTTCGTTCCTACAATGAGCAGTTCTTC	CASSLGVRSYNEQFF
-	TRBV7-2	-	TRBJ1-3	TGTGCCAGCAGCCCCCGGGACCCCTCTGGAAACACCATATATTTT	CASSPRDPSGNTIYF
few	TRBV5-6	TRBD2	TRBJ2-3	TGTGCCAGCAGCGAGCGGGGGAGAGGCACAGATACGCAGTATTTT	CASSERGRGTDTQYF
-	TRBV28	TRBD1	TRBJ1-5	TGTGCCAGCAGTTTATTAGGCAGGGGGCGAGATCAGCCCCAGCATTTT	CASSLLGRGRDQPQHF